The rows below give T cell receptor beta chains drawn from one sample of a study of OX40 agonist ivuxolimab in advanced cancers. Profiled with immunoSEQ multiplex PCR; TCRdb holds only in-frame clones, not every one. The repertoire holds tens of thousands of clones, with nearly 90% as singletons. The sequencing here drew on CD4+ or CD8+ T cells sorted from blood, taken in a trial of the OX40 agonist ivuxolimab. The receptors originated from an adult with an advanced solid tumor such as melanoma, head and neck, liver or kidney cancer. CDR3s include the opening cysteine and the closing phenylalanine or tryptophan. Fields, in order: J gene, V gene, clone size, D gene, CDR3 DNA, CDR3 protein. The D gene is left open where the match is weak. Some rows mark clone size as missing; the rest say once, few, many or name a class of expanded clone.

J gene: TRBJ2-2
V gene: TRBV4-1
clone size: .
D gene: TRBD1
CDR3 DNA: TGCGCCAGCAGCCAAGCAACGACAGGGAGTGGGTTTGGGGAGCTGTTTTTT
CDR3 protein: CASSQATTGSGFGELFF

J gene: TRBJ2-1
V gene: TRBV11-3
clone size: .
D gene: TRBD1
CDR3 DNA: TGTGCCAGCAGCTTAGACAGTGGACAGGGGCATGAGCAGTTCTTC
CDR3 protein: CASSLDSGQGHEQFF

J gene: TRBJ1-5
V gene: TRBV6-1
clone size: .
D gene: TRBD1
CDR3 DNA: TGTGCCAGCAGTCCCCGGGACAGGCTGGATCAGCCCCAGCATTTT
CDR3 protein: CASSPRDRLDQPQHF

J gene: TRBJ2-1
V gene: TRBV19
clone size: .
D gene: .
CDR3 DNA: TGTGCCAGTAGACCCCGCGGACGGGGGAGTGAGCAGTTCTTC
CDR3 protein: CASRPRGRGSEQFF

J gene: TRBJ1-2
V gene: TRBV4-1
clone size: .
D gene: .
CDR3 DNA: TGCGCCAGCAGCCAAGGATGGGGGGTGACCTATGGCTACACCTTC
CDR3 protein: CASSQGWGVTYGYTF

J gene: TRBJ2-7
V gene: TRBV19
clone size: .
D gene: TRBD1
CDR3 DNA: TGTGCCAGTAGTCTTCAGGGGGTTTCCTACGAGCAGTACTTC
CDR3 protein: CASSLQGVSYEQYF

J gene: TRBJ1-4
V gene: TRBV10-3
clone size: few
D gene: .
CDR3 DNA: TGTGCCACCAACTACCAGGGGAAGAATGAAAAACTGTTTTTT
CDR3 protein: CATNYQGKNEKLFF

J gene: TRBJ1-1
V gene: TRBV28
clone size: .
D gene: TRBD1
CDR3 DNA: TGTGCCAGCAGCCCCGACAGGGGCCGGGGAGCTTTCTTT
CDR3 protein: CASSPDRGRGAFF

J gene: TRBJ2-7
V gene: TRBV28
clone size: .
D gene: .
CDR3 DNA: TGTGCCAGCAGTTTAAGTTCAGGGAGGTACGAGCAGTACTTC
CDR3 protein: CASSLSSGRYEQYF

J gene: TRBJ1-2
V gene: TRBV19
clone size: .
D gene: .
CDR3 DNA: TGTGCCAGTAGCTTCTCGGCCGGGGGCTACACCTTC
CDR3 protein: CASSFSAGGYTF

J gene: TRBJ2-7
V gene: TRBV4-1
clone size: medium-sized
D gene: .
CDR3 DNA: TGCGCCAGCAGCCAAGTACCGAGCTACGAGCAGTACTTC
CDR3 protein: CASSQVPSYEQYF

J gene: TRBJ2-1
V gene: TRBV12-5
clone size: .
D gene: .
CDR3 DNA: TGTGCTAGTGGGTCGTTGGATGAGCAGTTCTTC
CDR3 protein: CASGSLDEQFF

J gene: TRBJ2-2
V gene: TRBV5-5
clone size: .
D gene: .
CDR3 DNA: TGTGCCAGCCGAGCTTTTATGAACACCGGGGAGCTGTTTTTT
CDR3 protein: CASRAFMNTGELFF

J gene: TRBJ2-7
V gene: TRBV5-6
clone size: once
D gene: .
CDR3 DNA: TGTGCCAGCAGCTTGAGAGGCAGCACTAAAATTCGGTACTTC
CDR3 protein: CASSLRGSTKIRYF

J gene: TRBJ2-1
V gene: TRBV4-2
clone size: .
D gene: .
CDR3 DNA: TGTGCCAGCAGCCAAGAGGGTGGGCGGGGAGGTTGGGGTGAGCAGTTCTTC
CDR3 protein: CASSQEGGRGGWGEQFF

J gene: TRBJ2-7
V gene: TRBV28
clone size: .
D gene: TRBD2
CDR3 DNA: TGTGCCAGCAGTTTATCTCTAGCGGGAGGGCCCCCAGGGGAGCAGTACTTC
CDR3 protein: CASSLSLAGGPPGEQYF

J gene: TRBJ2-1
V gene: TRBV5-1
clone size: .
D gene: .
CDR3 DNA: TGCGCCAGCAGCTTGGCTTCCATGGGTTACAATGAGCAGTTCTTC
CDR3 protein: CASSLASMGYNEQFF

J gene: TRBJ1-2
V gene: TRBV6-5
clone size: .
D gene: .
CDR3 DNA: TGTGCCAGCAGTTACTCAGGGGACGGCTACACCTTC
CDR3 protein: CASSYSGDGYTF

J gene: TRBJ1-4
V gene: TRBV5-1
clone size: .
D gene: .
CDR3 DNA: TGCGCCAGCTCTCGTGCAGGGGCAGGGGAAAAACTGTTTTTT
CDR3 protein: CASSRAGAGEKLFF

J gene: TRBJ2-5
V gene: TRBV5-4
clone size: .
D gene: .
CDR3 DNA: TGTGCCAGCAGCTTGAACTCAGGGAATCAAGAGACCCAGTACTTC
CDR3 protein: CASSLNSGNQETQYF

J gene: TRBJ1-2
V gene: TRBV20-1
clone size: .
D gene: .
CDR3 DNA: TGCAGTGCTAAAGGGAATGGCTACACCTTC
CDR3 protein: CSAKGNGYTF

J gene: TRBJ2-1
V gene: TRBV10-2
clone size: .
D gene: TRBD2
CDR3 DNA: TGCGCCAGCAGGCGGGATCTAGCGGGACTTTCTTACAATGAGCAGTTCTTC
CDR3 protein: CASRRDLAGLSYNEQFF

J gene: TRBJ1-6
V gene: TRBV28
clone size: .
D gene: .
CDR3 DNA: TGTGCCAGCAGTCAAGGGGGGCCTAATTCACCCCTCCACTTT
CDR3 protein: CASSQGGPNSPLHF

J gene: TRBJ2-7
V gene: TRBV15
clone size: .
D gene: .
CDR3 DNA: TGTGCCACCAGCACCCAGGGGGGGTCCTACGAGCAGTACTTC
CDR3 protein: CATSTQGGSYEQYF

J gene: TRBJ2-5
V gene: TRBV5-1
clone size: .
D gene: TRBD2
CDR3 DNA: TGCGCCAGCAGCTTGGTCGCGGGGGTAGAGACCCAGTACTTC
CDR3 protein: CASSLVAGVETQYF

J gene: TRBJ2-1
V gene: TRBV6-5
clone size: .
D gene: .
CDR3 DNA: TGTGCCAGCAGTTACTCGGGACTTATAAACAATGAGCAGTTCTTC
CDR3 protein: CASSYSGLINNEQFF

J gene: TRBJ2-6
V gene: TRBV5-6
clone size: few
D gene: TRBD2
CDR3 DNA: TGTGCCAGCAGCGCCTCGGGAGGGCTCTCTGGGGCCAACGTCCTGACTTTC
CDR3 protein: CASSASGGLSGANVLTF

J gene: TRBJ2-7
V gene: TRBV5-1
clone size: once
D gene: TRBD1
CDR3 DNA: TGCGCCAGCAGCCAGGACAGGGCCTACGAGCAGTACTTC
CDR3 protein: CASSQDRAYEQYF

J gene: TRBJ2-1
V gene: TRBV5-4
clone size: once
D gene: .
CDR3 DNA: TGTGCCAGCAGCTTGGCCATCGGGCTACCTGGGTTCTTC
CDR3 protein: CASSLAIGLPGFF

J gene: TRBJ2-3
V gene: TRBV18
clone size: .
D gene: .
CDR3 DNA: TGTGCCAGCTCACCAGGGACAACCACAGATACGCAGTATTTT
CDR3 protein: CASSPGTTTDTQYF

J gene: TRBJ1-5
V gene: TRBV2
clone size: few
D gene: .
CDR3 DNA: TGTGCCAGCAGAGGGAGGGATTATAGCAATCAGCCCCAGCATTTT
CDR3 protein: CASRGRDYSNQPQHF

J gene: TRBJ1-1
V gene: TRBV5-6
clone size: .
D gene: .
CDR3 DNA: TGTGCCAGCAGCTTGCAAGCTAGGGCAGGAAACACTGAAGCTTTCTTT
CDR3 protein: CASSLQARAGNTEAFF

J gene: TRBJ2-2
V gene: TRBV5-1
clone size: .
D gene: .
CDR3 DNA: TGCGCCAGCAGCTCCGAGCACTCCCACACCGGGGAGCTGTTTTTT
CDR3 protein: CASSSEHSHTGELFF